The clone carrying this T cell receptor beta chain was picked up many times. Its antigen is currently unknown. These data are taken from a study of T-cell reconstitution after alpha-beta-depleted transplantation in children. Findings and limits, study-wide: Newly produced T cells mostly accounted for T-cell counts and diversity one year post-transplant. Some patients' high day-60 TCRbeta diversity was attributed to recipient cells surviving conditioning.

Unique molecular identifiers tagged the TCRbeta library. In TCRdb, the PCR reads were re-called with MiXCR into one record per CDR3 protein. Of hundreds of thousands of distinct CDR3 sequences in the sample, roughly 7.7% were seen once. The TCR sequence derives from a male patient younger than 18 who had a stem cell transplant for acute lymphoblastic leukemia, so the T cells may come from the graft donor. Sequencing was performed on PBMCs, mostly from graft donor cells, taken 180 days after TCRalphabeta/CD19-depleted stem cell transplant.

This chain's CDR3 is CASSPPGGFTYNEQFF. The CDR3 DNA reads as TGTGCCAGCAGCCCCCCCGGGGGTTTCACCTACAATGAGCAGTTCTTC. The chain combines TRBV12-3 or TRBV12-4 with TRBJ2-1, with D possibly matching TRBD2 (6 bases). CDR3 length: 16 amino acids. Trimming took 6 bases from V and 2 from J, leaving 17 bases between them.